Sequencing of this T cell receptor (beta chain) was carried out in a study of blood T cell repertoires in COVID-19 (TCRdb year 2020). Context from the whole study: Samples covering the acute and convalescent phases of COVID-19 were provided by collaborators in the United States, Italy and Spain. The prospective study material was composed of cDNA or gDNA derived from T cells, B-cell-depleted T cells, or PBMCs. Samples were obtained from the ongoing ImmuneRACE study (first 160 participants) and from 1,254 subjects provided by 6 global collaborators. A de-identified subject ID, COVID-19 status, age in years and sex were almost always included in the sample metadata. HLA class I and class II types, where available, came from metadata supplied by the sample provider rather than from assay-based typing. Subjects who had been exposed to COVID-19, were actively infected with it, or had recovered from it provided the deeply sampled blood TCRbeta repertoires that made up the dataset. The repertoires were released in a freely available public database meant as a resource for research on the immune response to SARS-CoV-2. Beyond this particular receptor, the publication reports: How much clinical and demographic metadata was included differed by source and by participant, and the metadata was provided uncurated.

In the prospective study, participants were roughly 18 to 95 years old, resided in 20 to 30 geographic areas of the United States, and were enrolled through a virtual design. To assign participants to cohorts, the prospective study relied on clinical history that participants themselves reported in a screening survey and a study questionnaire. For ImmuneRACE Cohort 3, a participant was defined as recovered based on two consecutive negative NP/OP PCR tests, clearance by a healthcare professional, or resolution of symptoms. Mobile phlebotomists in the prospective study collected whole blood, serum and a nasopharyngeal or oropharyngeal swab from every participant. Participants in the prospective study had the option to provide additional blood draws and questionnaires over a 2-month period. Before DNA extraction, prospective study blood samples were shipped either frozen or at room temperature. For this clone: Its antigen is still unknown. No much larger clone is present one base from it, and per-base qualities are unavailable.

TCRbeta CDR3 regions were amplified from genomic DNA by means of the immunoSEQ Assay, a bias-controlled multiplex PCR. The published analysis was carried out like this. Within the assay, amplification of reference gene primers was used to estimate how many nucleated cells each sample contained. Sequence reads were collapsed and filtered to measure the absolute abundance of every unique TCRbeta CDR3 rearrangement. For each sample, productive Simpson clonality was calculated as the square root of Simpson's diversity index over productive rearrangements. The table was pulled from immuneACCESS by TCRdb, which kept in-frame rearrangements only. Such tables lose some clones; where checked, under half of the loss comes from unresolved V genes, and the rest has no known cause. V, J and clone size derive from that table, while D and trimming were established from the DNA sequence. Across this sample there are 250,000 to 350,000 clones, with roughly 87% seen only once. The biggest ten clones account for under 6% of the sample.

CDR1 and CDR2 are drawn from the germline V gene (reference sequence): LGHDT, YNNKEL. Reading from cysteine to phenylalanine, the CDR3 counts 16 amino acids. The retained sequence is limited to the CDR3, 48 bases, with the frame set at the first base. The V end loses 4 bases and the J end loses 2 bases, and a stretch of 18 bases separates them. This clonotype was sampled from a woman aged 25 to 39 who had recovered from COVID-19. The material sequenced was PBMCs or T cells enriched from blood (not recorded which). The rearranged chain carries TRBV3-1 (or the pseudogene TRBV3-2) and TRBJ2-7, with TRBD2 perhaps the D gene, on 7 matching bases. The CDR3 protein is CASSPRWAGDTYEQYF. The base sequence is TGTGCCAGCAGCCCCCGCTGGGCGGGGGACACCTACGAGCAGTACTTC.